Below are 4 T cell receptor beta chains sequenced from a single sample in a study of shared clonotypes between healthy human individuals. Clones were read by immunoSEQ multiplex PCR, and TCRdb kept only the in-frame ones, dropping some. The sample consists of about 2.3 million clones, 80% to 95% of them appearing once. Material: naive CD4+ T cells from PBMCs. Subset specified: CD45RA+ positively selected. The receptors derive from a man between 18 and 35 years old in good health. Some clones in this sample may be carry-over from other donors' samples.

Points on this clone: The same CDR3 can be traced to other DNA sequences in this sample. The chain joins TRBV6-1 to TRBJ2-1; 14 bases line up with TRBD2. Per the germline V gene, CDR1 is MNHNS and CDR2 is SASEGT. The length of the CDR3 is 14 residues. The J segment lost 6 bases and the V segment lost 7 bases, leaving 2 bases of the junction unmatched. DNA of the CDR3: TGTGCCAGCACGGGGACTAGCGGGAGCAATGAGCAGTTCTTC. This sequence encodes CASTGTSGSNEQFF.

This rearrangement joins TRBV19 to TRBJ1-1; no firm D call. This CDR3 is 14 amino acids long. V lost 7 bases and J lost 4, with 16 bases in between. Germline V gene data show CDR1 as LNHDA and CDR2 as SQIVND (reference sequence). CDR3 bases: TGTGCCAGTATCCATCAGAGGACCTCCACTGAAGCTTTCTTT. It is translated as CASIHQRTSTEAFF.

The chain recombines TRBV28 with TRBJ1-6; no clear D gene. Germline V gene data show CDR1 as MDHEN and CDR2 as SYDVKM. This CDR3 is 13 amino acids long. V was trimmed by 3 bases and J by 10 bases, leaving 10 bases between them. This CDR3 reads CASSFRQESPLHF. As DNA, the CDR3 is TGTGCCAGCAGTTTCCGCCAGGAATCACCCCTCCACTTT.

This clone was seen just once. The rearrangement uses TRBV7-9 and TRBJ2-5, with 10 positions matching TRBD2. V shed 4 bases, J shed 4 bases, and the junction held 6 bases outside the gene matches. This CDR3 is built from 15 residues. CDR1 is SEHNR and CDR2 is FQNEAQ in the germline V gene (reference sequence). The CDR3 coding sequence is TGTGCCAGCAGCTCAAGCGGGAGGGCCGTAGAGACCCAGTACTTC. It is translated as CASSSSGRAVETQYF.